The T cell receptor (beta chain) under discussion was sequenced for a study of shared clonotypes between healthy human individuals. There are 18 residues in the CDR3. The V segment lost 7 bases and the J segment 2 bases; nucleotides outside the gene matches: 16. Germline V gene data show CDR1 as LNHNV and CDR2 as YYDKDF (reference sequence). Overall study findings and caveats: The genetic and exposure-history diversity represented was limited by few donors.

Terminally differentiated effector memory CD45RA+ cells were left out of the naive CD8 fraction, which was CD45RO-negative and positively selected for CCR7. As to this clone: The antigen is unknown.

DNA at about 190 ng, about 30,000 T cell genomes, went into sorted-subset replicate PCRs. The method was immunoSEQ multiplex PCR; TCRdb's version includes in-frame clones alone and lacks a portion of them. The repertoire holds some 2 million clones, around 96% seen once, with roughly 1.2% in the top ten. The rearrangement links TRBV15 to TRBJ2-1, with 8 bases lining up with TRBD2. The sequence derives from a man aged 18-30 years in good health. The sample taken for sequencing was naive CD8+ T cells sorted from blood. CDR3 sequence: CATTADEAGVNTYNEQFF. In nucleotides, the CDR3 is TGTGCCACCACCGCCGATGAAGCGGGAGTAAATACCTACAATGAGCAGTTCTTC.